The table lists the clone carrying this T cell receptor beta chain with a count of one. Its antigen remains unknown. The sample carries other DNA sequences with the same CDR3. The data originate from a study of shared clonotypes between healthy human individuals. The repertoire was sequenced with immunoSEQ multiplex PCR; TCRdb's copy has only in-frame clones and lacks some. The sample has about 2,200,000 clones, just over 90% seen once. Naive CD8 cells lacked CD45RO, underwent positive selection for CCR7 and left out terminally differentiated effector memory CD45RA+ cells. Notes on the study in general: Between several donors, naive CD4 clonotypes were shared at a level of around 4.9%.

Germline values: CDR1 MNHEY, CDR2 SMNVEV (reference sequence). The CDR3 is 13 amino acids. Trimming took 0 bases from V and 4 from J, leaving 7 bases between them. The receptor was isolated from a young man in good health. Some clones in this sample may be carry-over from other donors' samples. The chain uses TRBV27 and TRBJ2-7; no definite D call. The sample was naive CD8+ T cells from PBMCs. The CDR3 nucleotides are TGTGCCAGCAGTTTATCTTGGCGGTACGAGCAGTACTTC. This translates into CASSLSWRYEQYF.